This T cell receptor beta chain was observed in a study of blood T cells in healthy people across ages. The overall study: Template-switching capture recovered about one barcoded beta molecule per two T cells. General study findings and limits: Age showed a roughly linear inverse relationship with TCR beta diversity per million T cells.

CDR1 is SGHRS, CDR2 YFSETQ, per germline. V lost 0 bases and J 5 bases, leaving 11 bases between the germline ends. The CDR3 contains 14 residues. Primers used in a second PCR of about 7 to 12 cycles were a sample-barcoded 5' primer and a J-beta primer mix. Samples each returned at least 2.5 million CDR3-containing paired-end reads. TCRdb passed the 5' RACE reads through MiXCR, listing each CDR3 protein once. The sample records 550,000 to 750,000 distinct CDR3 sequences, 20% to 25% being singletons. Each individual donor underwent a draw of roughly 10 milliliters of peripheral blood. This clonotype was observed a few times. Antigen unknown.

The receptor was isolated from a man between 70 and 80 years old in good health. The sequenced sample consisted of blood. The genes are TRBV5-1 and TRBJ1-1; D gene unclear. DNA for the CDR3: TGCGCCAGCAGCTTGGTTGGGCTCGGAACTGAAGCTTTCTTT. This gives the protein CASSLVGLGTEAFF.